Described below is a single T cell receptor beta chain sequence and its context. These data come from a study of shared clonotypes between healthy human individuals. Turning to the study itself: Three CD4 naive, three CD4 memory, two CD8 naive and one CD8 memory plate were used per donor.

Deep level was the assay's run setting. Each subset's genomic DNA was split evenly across several immunoSEQ plates. In the source study's methods: Filtering of immunoSEQ junctional sequences could not match full-length read filtering. Measured with immunoSEQ multiplex PCR; TCRdb has only the in-frame clones, and not every one. For V, J and clone size, that table is used; D and trimming come from the DNA. In the table there are over 850,000 clones, 75% to 85% of which are singletons. In germline, CDR1 is SGHRS, CDR2 YFSETQ. The CDR3 has 13 residues. The junction had 4 bases not matched to a gene; V was cut back by 2 bases and J by 7 bases.

Sequences were obtained from memory CD4+ T cells from PBMCs. Indicated subset: CD45RA-negative fraction. This TCR came from a man between 18 and 35 years old in good health. Some clones in this sample may be carry-over from other donors' samples. V gene TRBV5-1 combines with J gene TRBJ1-2; 8 bases line up with TRBD1. The CDR3 spells CASSFQGAGGYTF. The CDR3 coding sequence is TGCGCCAGCAGCTTCCAGGGGGCAGGTGGCTACACCTTC.